The 17 T cell receptor beta chains reported below all come from one sample, sequenced in a study of cytomegalovirus exposure and HLA in healthy donors. TCRdb keeps only in-frame clones here, not all; method: immunoSEQ multiplex PCR. Of about 140,000 clones in the sample, 86% were seen once. Sequenced input: PBMCs. These TCRs come from a man aged 18 to 30 in good health and CMV-seronegative.

V usage is TRBV27 and J usage is TRBJ1-1; D call uncertain. V was pared by 2 bases and J by 5 bases, with 15 bases between. In germline, CDR1 is MNHEY, CDR2 SMNVEV (reference sequence). The CDR3 sequence is 15 residues long. DNA of the CDR3: TGTGCCAGCAGTTTAGATGGCAGACGCGGGACTGAAGCTTTCTTT. Translation gives CASSLDGRRGTEAFF.

The chain uses TRBV5-4 and TRBJ1-1; the D is unclear. CDR1 is SGHNT and CDR2 is YYREEE in the germline V gene (reference sequence). V was shortened by 4 bases and J by 6 bases, with 16 bases between the two germline ends. CDR3 size: 14 residues. The CDR3 reads CASSPIVEGPEAFF. DNA for the CDR3: TGTGCCAGCAGCCCCATTGTGGAGGGCCCTGAAGCTTTCTTT.

The chain has TRBV4-1 and TRBJ1-2; 8 bases line up with TRBD1. CDR1 is MGHRA, CDR2 YSYEKL, per germline. V lost 3 bases and J lost 5; bases outside the gene matches: 5. This CDR3 has 14 residues. The DNA of the CDR3 is TGCGCCAGCAGCCAGTCAGGGGGCATATATGGCTACACCTTC. Protein: CASSQSGGIYGYTF.

This chain links TRBV7-9 with TRBJ1-3; D unresolved. The germline V gene encodes CDR1 SEHNR and CDR2 FQNEAQ (reference sequence). Between the trimmed V and J ends, which lost 1 base and 4 bases, there was a span of 2 bases. This CDR3 contains 12 residues. CDR3 coding DNA: TGTGCCAGCAGCTTAGTAGGAAACACCATATATTTT. Its protein product is CASSLVGNTIYF.

V usage is TRBV28 and J usage is TRBJ2-5; 7 positions agree with TRBD1. The ends lost 5 bases at V and 2 bases at J; junction bases unmatched: 5. This CDR3 is built from 14 residues. Germline V CDR1 and CDR2: MDHEN, SYDVKM. CDR3 in DNA: TGTGCCAGCAGTCCCCCGACAGGGCAAGAGACCCAGTACTTC. Translating gives CASSPPTGQETQYF.

The CDR3 loop reads CASSYSGTPDTQYF. In DNA, the CDR3 is TGTGCCAGCAGTTACTCGGGGACACCCGATACGCAGTATTTT. The chain is built from TRBV6-5 and TRBJ2-3; TRBD1 might be the D (6 bases). The CDR3 is 14 residues long. The V end was cut by 0 bases, the J end by 6 bases, with 10 bases between. The germline V gene encodes CDR1 MNHEY and CDR2 SVGAGI.

The rearrangement uses TRBV5-4 and TRBJ1-4; D not certain. CDR3 length: 14 residues. Germline V gene lookup returns CDR1 SGHNT and CDR2 YYREEE (reference sequence). V lost 3 bases and J lost 3, with 9 bases in between. CDR3 residues: CASSSGEPNEKLFF. The CDR3 DNA follows: TGTGCCAGCAGCTCAGGTGAACCTAATGAAAAACTGTTTTTT.

The chain carries TRBV11-3 and TRBJ2-1; 10 bases agree with TRBD2. In germline, CDR1 is SGHNT, CDR2 YENEEA. The CDR3 covers 15 residues. The V and J ends lost 1 base and 3 bases, in that order; junction bases with no gene match: 0. The CDR3 loop reads CASSLVAGGYNEQFF. The CDR3 DNA sequence: TGTGCCAGCAGCTTAGTAGCGGGAGGCTACAATGAGCAGTTCTTC.

The V and J genes are TRBV7-9 and TRBJ1-2; D gene ambiguous. The CDR3 is 14 amino acids. Per the germline V gene, CDR1 is SEHNR and CDR2 is FQNEAQ (reference sequence). V was shortened by 3 bases and J by 2 bases, with 10 bases between the two germline ends. The DNA of the CDR3 is TGTGCCAGCAGCTTGGCCGAGGGCAACTATGGCTACACCTTC. It yields the protein CASSLAEGNYGYTF.

The V call is TRBV28, the J call TRBJ1-1; tentative D call: TRBD1 (6 bases). CDR1 and CDR2 from the germline V gene are MDHEN and SYDVKM. The V and J ends lost 10 bases and 2 bases respectively, with 17 bases between them. The CDR3 runs 14 residues. The CDR3 protein is CATETGPGNTEAFF. The CDR3 bases are TGTGCCACCGAGACAGGACCGGGTAACACTGAAGCTTTCTTT.

This clone was seen a handful of times. The V call is TRBV7-9, the J call TRBJ1-2, with D perhaps matching TRBD1 (6 bases). Trimming removed 3 bases from V and 6 bases from J, with 11 bases in between. In germline, CDR1 is SEHNR, CDR2 FQNEAQ (reference sequence). The CDR3 has 13 residues. The CDR3 DNA reads TGTGCCAGCAGCTTCAGGGGAGGGGATGGCTACACCTTC. Translation gives CASSFRGGDGYTF. The whole variable domain, remainder taken from reference TRBV7-9 and TRBJ1-2, is DTGVSQNPRHKITKRGQNVTFRCDPISEHNRLYWYRQTLGQGPEFLTYFQNEAQLEKSRLLSDRFSAERPKGSFSTLEIQRTEQGDSAMYLCASSFRGGDGYTFGSGTRLTVV.

V is TRBV9 and J is TRBJ2-1, with 9 bases that match TRBD2. The CDR3 spans 18 residues. The ends lost 0 bases at V and 0 bases at J; junction bases unmatched: 7. Germline V lookup: CDR1 SGDLS, CDR2 YYNGEE. DNA of the CDR3: TGTGCCAGCAGCGTAGAGTTAGCGGGGGTATTCTCCTACAATGAGCAGTTCTTC. This translates into CASSVELAGVFSYNEQFF.

The chain couples TRBV6-5 to TRBJ2-1; 7 bases are a match to TRBD2. The CDR3 is 15 residues long. V was clipped by 6 bases and J by 2 bases; unmatched bases: 7. Germline CDR1 reads MNHEY; CDR2 reads SVGAGI. Written as DNA, the CDR3 is TGTGCCAGCAGCCGGGGGGTGGGCACCTACAATGAGCAGTTCTTC. Its translation is CASSRGVGTYNEQFF.

The rearrangement joins TRBV5-1 to TRBJ1-6; no clear D. This CDR3 spans 13 amino acids. The germline V and J ends were trimmed by 2 bases and 8 bases, with 8 bases remaining between them. Germline V gives CDR1 SGHRS, CDR2 YFSETQ. The CDR3 DNA reads TGCGCCAGCAGCTTTCAATCAGATTCACCCCTCCACTTT. Its protein is CASSFQSDSPLHF.

This chain links TRBV29-1 with TRBJ2-5, with 9 bases that match TRBD1. The germline gives CDR1 SQVTM, CDR2 ANQGSEA. There are 14 residues in the CDR3. J gave up 2 bases and V 6 bases, and 7 bases lay outside the gene matches. In nucleotides, the CDR3 is TGCAGCGTCGCCGGGGGACAGGGACAAGAGACCCAGTACTTC. This gives the protein CSVAGGQGQETQYF. The full variable domain, its missing parts supplied by reference TRBV29-1 and TRBJ2-5, is SAVISQKPSRDICQRGTSLTIQCQVDSQVTMMFWYRQQPGQSLTLIATANQGSEATYESGFVIDKFPISRPNLTFSTLTVSNMSPEDSSIYLCSVAGGQGQETQYFGPGTRLLVL.

This clone has a single count. The V gene is TRBV5-1, the J gene TRBJ2-3, with D maybe TRBD2 (5 bases). This CDR3 spans 15 amino acids. V was clipped by 3 bases and J by 1 base, with 12 bases between them. Germline lookup yields CDR1 SGHRS and CDR2 YFSETQ. CDR3 nucleotide sequence: TGCGCCAGCAGCTACGAGGGCATTGGCACAGATACGCAGTATTTT. Its translation is CASSYEGIGTDTQYF.

J is TRBJ2-1 and V is TRBV27; 10 bases line up with TRBD2. V shed 5 bases, J shed 5 bases, and the junction held 15 bases outside the gene matches. The CDR3 extends over 18 amino acids. Per the germline V gene, CDR1 is MNHEY and CDR2 is SMNVEV (reference sequence). The DNA of the CDR3 is TGTGCCAGCAGTCAATACGGTCTAGCGGGAGTTGTGCACAATGAGCAGTTCTTC. It yields the protein CASSQYGLAGVVHNEQFF.